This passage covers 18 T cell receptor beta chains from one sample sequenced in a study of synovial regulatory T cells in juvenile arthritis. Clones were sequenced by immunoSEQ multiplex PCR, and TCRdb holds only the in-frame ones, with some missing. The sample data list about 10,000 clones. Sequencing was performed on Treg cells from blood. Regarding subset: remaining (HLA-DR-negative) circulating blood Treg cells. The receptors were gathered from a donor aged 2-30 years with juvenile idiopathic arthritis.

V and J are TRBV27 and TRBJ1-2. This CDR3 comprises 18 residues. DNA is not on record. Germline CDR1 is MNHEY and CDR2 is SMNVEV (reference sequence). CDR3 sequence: CASSLSRIVGGGAYGYTF.

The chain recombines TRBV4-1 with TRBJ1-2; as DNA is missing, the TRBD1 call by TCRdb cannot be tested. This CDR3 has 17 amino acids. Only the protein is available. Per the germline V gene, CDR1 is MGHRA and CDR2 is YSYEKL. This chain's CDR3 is CASSARDRGQMGYGYTF.

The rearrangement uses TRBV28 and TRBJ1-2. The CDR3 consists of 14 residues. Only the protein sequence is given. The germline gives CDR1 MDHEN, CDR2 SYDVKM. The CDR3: CASSLPGGDYGYTF.

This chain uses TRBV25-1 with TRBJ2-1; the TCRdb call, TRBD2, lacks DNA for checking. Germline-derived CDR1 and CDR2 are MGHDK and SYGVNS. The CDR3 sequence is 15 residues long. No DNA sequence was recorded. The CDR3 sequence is CASSDSGSSYNEQFF. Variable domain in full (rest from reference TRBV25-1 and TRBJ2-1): EADIYQTPRYLVIGTGKKITLECSQTMGHDKMYWYQQDPGMELHLIHYSYGVNSTEKGDLSSESTVSRIRTEHFPLTLESARPSHTSQYLCASSDSGSSYNEQFFGPGTRLTVL.

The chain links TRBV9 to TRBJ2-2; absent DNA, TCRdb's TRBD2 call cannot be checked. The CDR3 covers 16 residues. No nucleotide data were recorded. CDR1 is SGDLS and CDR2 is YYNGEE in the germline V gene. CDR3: CASSVVAGGNTGELFF.

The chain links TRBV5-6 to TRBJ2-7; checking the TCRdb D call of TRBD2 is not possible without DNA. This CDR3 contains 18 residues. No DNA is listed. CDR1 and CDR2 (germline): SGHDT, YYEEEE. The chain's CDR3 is CASSLKGTSGRNGYEQYF.

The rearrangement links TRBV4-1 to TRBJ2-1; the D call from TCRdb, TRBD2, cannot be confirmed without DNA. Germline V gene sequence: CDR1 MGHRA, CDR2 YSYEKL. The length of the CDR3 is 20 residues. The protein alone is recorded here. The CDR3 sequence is CASSHTGLAGGPSIYNEQFF.

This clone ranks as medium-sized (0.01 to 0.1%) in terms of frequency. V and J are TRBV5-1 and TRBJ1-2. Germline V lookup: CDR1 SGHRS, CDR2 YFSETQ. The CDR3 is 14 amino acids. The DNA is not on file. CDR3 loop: CASSSLTTNYGYTF. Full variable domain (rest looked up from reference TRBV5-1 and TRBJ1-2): KAGVTQTPRYLIKTRGQQVTLSCSPISGHRSVSWYQQTPGQGLQFLFEYFSETQRNKGNFPGRFSGRQFSNSRSEMNVSTLELGDSALYLCASSSLTTNYGYTFGSGTRLTVV.

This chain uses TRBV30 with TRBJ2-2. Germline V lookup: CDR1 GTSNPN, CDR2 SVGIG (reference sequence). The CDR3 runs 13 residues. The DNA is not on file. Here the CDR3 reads CAWSVTLTGELFF. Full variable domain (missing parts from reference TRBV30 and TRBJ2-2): SQTIHQWPATLVQPVGSPLSLECTVEGTSNPNLYWYRQAAGRGLQLLFYSVGIGQISSEVPQNLSASRPQDRQFILSSKKLLLSDSGFYLCAWSVTLTGELFFGEGSRLTVL.

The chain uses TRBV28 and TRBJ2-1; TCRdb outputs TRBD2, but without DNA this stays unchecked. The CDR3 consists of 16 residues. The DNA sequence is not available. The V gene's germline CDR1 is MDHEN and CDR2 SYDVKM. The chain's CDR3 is CASSSILAGGYNEQFF. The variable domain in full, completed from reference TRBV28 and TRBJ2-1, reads DVKVTQSSRYLVKRTGEKVFLECVQDMDHENMFWYRQDPGLGLRLIYFSYDVKMKEKGDIPEGYSVSREKKERFSLILESASTNQTSMYLCASSSILAGGYNEQFFGPGTRLTVL.

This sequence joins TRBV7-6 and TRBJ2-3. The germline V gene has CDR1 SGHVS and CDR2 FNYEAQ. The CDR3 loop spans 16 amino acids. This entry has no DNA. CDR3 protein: CASSLAGNPDTDTQYF.

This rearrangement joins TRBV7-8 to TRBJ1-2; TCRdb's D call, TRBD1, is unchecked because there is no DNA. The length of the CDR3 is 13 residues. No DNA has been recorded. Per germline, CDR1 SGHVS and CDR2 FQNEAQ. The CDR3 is CASSWDRYYGYTF.

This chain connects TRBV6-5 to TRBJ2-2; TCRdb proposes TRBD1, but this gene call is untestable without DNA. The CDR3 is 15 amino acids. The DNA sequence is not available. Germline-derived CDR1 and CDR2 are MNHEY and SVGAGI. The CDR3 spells CASRPTTGPTGELFF.

The CDR3 loop reads CASRSGSWETQYF. V gene TRBV28 combines with J gene TRBJ2-5; TCRdb indicates TRBD2, and absent DNA this call remains unverified. CDR1 and CDR2 (germline): MDHEN, SYDVKM. This CDR3 region has 13 residues. There is no recorded DNA.

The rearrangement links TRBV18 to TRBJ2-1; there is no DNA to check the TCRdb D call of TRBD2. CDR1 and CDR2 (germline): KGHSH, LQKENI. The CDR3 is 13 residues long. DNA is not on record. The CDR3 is CASSRFTRNEQFF.

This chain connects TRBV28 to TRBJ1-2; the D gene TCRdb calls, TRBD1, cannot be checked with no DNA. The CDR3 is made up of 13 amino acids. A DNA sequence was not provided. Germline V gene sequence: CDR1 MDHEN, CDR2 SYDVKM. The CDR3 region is CASTRTGFYGYTF.

Here the CDR3 reads CASSPQSEKLFF. The chain employs TRBV7-6 and TRBJ1-4; TCRdb designates TRBD1, a call that cannot be tested without DNA. The CDR3 contains 12 residues. No DNA accompanies this entry. Germline V lookup: CDR1 SGHVS, CDR2 FNYEAQ.

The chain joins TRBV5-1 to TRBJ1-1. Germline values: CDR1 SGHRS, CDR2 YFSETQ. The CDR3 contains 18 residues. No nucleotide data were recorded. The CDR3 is CASSFMDGGGNMNTEAFF.